Each of the 11 T cell receptor beta chains below was sequenced from the same sample in a study of cytomegalovirus exposure and HLA in healthy donors. Produced via immunoSEQ multiplex PCR; TCRdb's table is partial and in-frame only. The profile shows around 220,000 clones, around 80% of them singletons. Input material: PBMCs. The receptors were sampled from a woman aged 25 to 39 in good health and CMV-seropositive.

The chain carries TRBV2 and TRBJ1-2; no clear D. Trimming took 10 bases from V and 1 from J, leaving 13 bases between them. This CDR3 is built from 13 residues. The germline V gene has CDR1 SNHLY and CDR2 FYNNEI. CDR3 nucleotides: TGTGCCACCCTAGGAGGCATTAACTATGGCTACACCTTC. Protein product: CATLGGINYGYTF.

This sequence joins TRBV29-1 and TRBJ2-1, with D perhaps TRBD1 (6 bases). Looked up from germline, CDR1 is SQVTM and CDR2 is ANQGSEA. The V end lost 7 bases, the J end lost 6 bases, and 10 bases lay between the germline ends. The CDR3 is made up of 11 amino acids. The CDR3 DNA follows: TGCAGCGCGCCCAGGGGCAATGAGCAGTTCTTC. This translates into CSAPRGNEQFF.

The table lists this clone with a count of one. The V gene is TRBV19, the J gene TRBJ1-2; the D is unclear. The CDR3 extends over 14 amino acids. The germline V and J ends were trimmed by 4 bases and 4 bases, with 13 bases remaining between them. Germline lookup yields CDR1 LNHDA and CDR2 SQIVND (reference sequence). The CDR3 loop is CASSRDGGVYGYTF. For the CDR3, the DNA is TGTGCCAGTAGTAGGGATGGCGGGGTCTATGGCTACACCTTC.

The chain carries TRBV10-3 and TRBJ1-2; TRBD1 is a possible D gene (5 bases). Trimming pared 4 bases from V and 4 bases from J, leaving 19 bases between. Germline V gene sequence: CDR1 ENHRY, CDR2 SYGVKD. The CDR3 extends over 16 amino acids. The CDR3 here is CAISVGTVQGAYGYTF. The CDR3 nucleotides read TGTGCCATCAGTGTGGGCACCGTGCAGGGAGCCTATGGCTACACCTTC.

The rearrangement links TRBV27 to TRBJ2-6; tentatively, D is TRBD1 or TRBD2 (5 bases each). V shed 5 bases and J shed 0 bases, with 29 bases lying between them. CDR3 length equals 22 residues. Germline V gene lookup returns CDR1 MNHEY and CDR2 SMNVEV (reference sequence). CDR3 amino acids: CASSPFSEPGSVRTSGANVLTF. The CDR3 bases are TGTGCCAGCAGTCCCTTCTCCGAGCCAGGGAGTGTAAGGACCTCTGGGGCCAACGTCCTGACTTTC.

This chain uses TRBV6-5 with TRBJ1-1; a weak D match, TRBD1 (5 bases). Trimming removed 2 bases from V and 3 bases from J, with 10 bases in between. CDR1 and CDR2 from the germline V gene are MNHEY and SVGAGI. The CDR3 is 14 residues long. The CDR3 is CASSYRGGDTEAFF. The CDR3, as DNA: TGTGCCAGCAGTTACAGGGGAGGGGACACTGAAGCTTTCTTT.

The V gene is TRBV2, the J gene TRBJ1-5; 8 bases align to TRBD1. Germline CDR1 SNHLY, CDR2 FYNNEI. The CDR3 has 13 residues. The trim removed 6 bases at V and 5 bases at J, leaving 3 bases unmatched. The CDR3 loop reads CASRLQGDQPQHF. CDR3 bases: TGTGCCAGCAGACTACAGGGGGATCAGCCCCAGCATTTT.

The chain uses TRBV6-5 and TRBJ2-7; 9 nucleotides agree with TRBD1. Per the germline V gene, CDR1 is MNHEY and CDR2 is SVGAGI. This CDR3 contains 11 residues. Germline trimming cut 6 bases from V and 11 bases from J; bases unmatched to any gene: 5. The CDR3 sequence: CASSYRGREYF. Written as DNA, the CDR3 is TGTGCCAGCAGCTACAGGGGGCGCGAGTACTTC.

The chain carries TRBV6-5 and TRBJ2-7; 7 nucleotides agree with TRBD1. V lost 6 bases to trimming and J lost 4 bases; unmatched junction nucleotides: 3. The CDR3 is 12 residues long. Germline-derived CDR1 and CDR2 are MNHEY and SVGAGI. The CDR3 DNA is TGTGCCAGCAGCAGGACAGGTTACGAGCAGTACTTC. Residues: CASSRTGYEQYF.

The chain combines TRBV2 with TRBJ2-1; 11 nucleotides match TRBD2. CDR1 and CDR2 (germline): SNHLY, FYNNEI. The CDR3 is 16 residues long. Trimming at V came to 7 bases and at J to 1 base, leaving 6 bases not matched to a gene. This CDR3 is CASIAGTSGSYNEQFF. The DNA of the CDR3 is TGTGCCAGCATCGCCGGGACTAGCGGTTCCTACAATGAGCAGTTCTTC.

The CDR3 DNA reads TGTGCCAGCAGTTTGGGAAACAATCAGCCCCAGCATTTT. Its translation: CASSLGNNQPQHF. The chain couples TRBV28 to TRBJ1-5, with D hard to call. V was cut by 3 bases and J by 3 bases, with 6 bases left in between. CDR1 is MDHEN and CDR2 is SYDVKM in the germline V gene. The length of the CDR3 is 13 residues.